The rows below give T cell receptor beta chains drawn from one sample of a study of blood T cell repertoires in COVID-19. Measured with immunoSEQ multiplex PCR; TCRdb has only the in-frame clones, and not every one. The table has some 80,000 clones, roughly 86% seen once. The specimen sequenced was peripheral blood. These receptors were collected from a man in his forties or fifties with active or convalescent COVID-19. The CDR3 runs from the conserved cysteine through the conserved F or W. The D gene is left open where the match is weak.

>TRBJ2-1|TRBV7-8|TRBD1
CASSLGVRGLNEQFF
>TRBJ1-2|TRBV4-1|-
CASSQVVAFRGYTF
>TRBJ2-1|TRBV7-6|-
CASSLGLAGNENEQFF
>TRBJ2-5|TRBV14|-
CASSQGAWKTQYF
>TRBJ2-1|TRBV25-1|-
CASSEEGRGYNEQFF
>TRBJ1-2|TRBV7-9|TRBD1
CASSLVYTGAPYGYTF
>TRBJ2-5|TRBV23-1|-
CASSQSIGAGKNQETQYF
>TRBJ1-1|TRBV2|-
CASTATMNTEAFF
>TRBJ1-5|TRBV10-3|-
CAISGGGADQPQHF
>TRBJ1-5|TRBV19|TRBD1
CATETGGGQPQHF
>TRBJ2-1|TRBV7-8|-
CASSLPHTGKGFYNEQFF
>TRBJ1-1|TRBV2|-
CASRWQANTEAFF
>TRBJ1-2|TRBV5-1|TRBD1
CASSLDRGHGYTF
>TRBJ1-1|TRBV11-2|-
CASSLAPTNTEAFF
>TRBJ1-1|TRBV5-1|TRBD1
CASGSGQMNTEAFF
>TRBJ2-3|TRBV2|-
CASSDARGALGDTQYF
>TRBJ2-3|TRBV6-6|TRBD2
CASSGGGAGSTDTQYF
>TRBJ1-5|TRBV7-8|-
CASSLGTPKGNQPQHF
>TRBJ2-5|TRBV2|-
CASSVATPAQGTQYF
>TRBJ2-7|TRBV30|TRBD1
CAWSETGVEQYF
>TRBJ2-1|TRBV16|TRBD1
CASSHLENDRVEFF
>TRBJ1-2|TRBV5-4|TRBD1
CASSTGQGWNYGYTF
>TRBJ1-6|TRBV6-5|-
CASSPLHYNSPLHF
>TRBJ2-5|TRBV12-3/TRBV12-4|-
CASSLAGRETQYF
>TRBJ2-3|TRBV25-1|TRBD2
CASSSGGSTDTQYF
>TRBJ2-1|TRBV11-2|-
CASSLSEHNEQFF
>TRBJ2-1|TRBV19|TRBD2
CASTPYPREAGGYNEQFF
>TRBJ2-5|TRBV6-5|-
CASSSGQIGTQYF